The rows below give T cell receptor beta chains drawn from one sample of a study of cytomegalovirus exposure and HLA in healthy donors. Clones were read by immunoSEQ multiplex PCR, and TCRdb kept only the in-frame ones, dropping some. The sample lists over 45,000 clones; roughly four fifths were seen once. Material for sequencing was PBMCs. These receptors all come from a boy younger than 18 in good health and CMV-seropositive. Each CDR3 is given with its conserved first and last residue. D genes are given only for firm matches. Clone size, where shown, is once, few, many, or a class for clones that have expanded.

abundance | j_gene | v_gene | d_gene | CDR3nt | CDR3aa
- | TRBJ1-1 | TRBV6-1 | - | TGTGCCAGCAGTGTACCGAGTTACAGCTACACTGAAGCTTTCTTT | CASSVPSYSYTEAFF
- | TRBJ2-7 | TRBV6-1 | TRBD1 | TGTGCCAGCAGCCGGGACAGCTACGAGCAGTACTTC | CASSRDSYEQYF
few | TRBJ1-2 | TRBV4-1 | - | TGCGCCAGCAGCCGCGGGGACCTAGGCTACACCTTC | CASSRGDLGYTF
- | TRBJ2-7 | TRBV4-1 | - | TGCGCCAGCAGCCAAGTGATCGCCCAGGGTCTCTCCGGTCCCTACGAGCAGTACTTC | CASSQVIAQGLSGPYEQYF
- | TRBJ2-7 | TRBV19 | - | TGTGCCAGTAGTATTAACAGGGTATCCTCCTACGAGCAGTACTTC | CASSINRVSSYEQYF
once | TRBJ2-3 | TRBV13 | - | TGTGCTAGCAGCTTAGGCCCAGCGGCCCTCACAGATACGCAGTATTTT | CASSLGPAALTDTQYF
- | TRBJ1-5 | TRBV5-5 | - | TGTGCCAGCAGCCCAGGGTTTCTCAATCAGCCCCAGCATTTT | CASSPGFLNQPQHF
- | TRBJ1-6 | TRBV6-5 | - | TGTGCCAGCAGTTATGCAGGGAAATCACCCCTCCACTTT | CASSYAGKSPLHF
- | TRBJ1-2 | TRBV5-5 | TRBD1 | TGTGCCAGCAGCTTGCTTGGGACAGGGTCCTTCGGCTACACCTTC | CASSLLGTGSFGYTF
- | TRBJ1-4 | TRBV5-1 | - | TGCGCCAGCAGCTTGATAGGGGATGAAAAACTGTTTTTT | CASSLIGDEKLFF
- | TRBJ2-1 | TRBV7-9 | - | TGTGCCAGCAGCCTGGGGACTTTCCCTCCCTACAATGAGCAGTTCTTC | CASSLGTFPPYNEQFF
- | TRBJ2-3 | TRBV11-1 | - | TGTGCCAGCAGCTCACCCTACGGGGATACGCAGTATTTT | CASSSPYGDTQYF
once | TRBJ2-1 | TRBV5-4 | TRBD2 | TGTGCCAGCAGCGAGGGACTAGCGGGGGCCCGCAATGAGCAGTTCTTC | CASSEGLAGARNEQFF
- | TRBJ2-5 | TRBV10-3 | TRBD2 | TGTGCCAGCTCGACTAGCGGGGGGCAAGGGACCCAGTACTTC | CASSTSGGQGTQYF
- | TRBJ1-4 | TRBV7-8 | TRBD1 | TGTGCCAGCAGCTCCGGGACAGGGGATGGAAAACTGTTTTTT | CASSSGTGDGKLFF
once | TRBJ2-3 | TRBV7-2 | - | TGTGCCAGCAGTCTTATTCGGGGGGCCCTCCCAGATACGCAGTATTTT | CASSLIRGALPDTQYF
once | TRBJ2-3 | TRBV25-1 | - | TGTGCCAGCAGTGAATATTTCCGACAGTCCTTGGAGACAGATACGCAGTATTTT | CASSEYFRQSLETDTQYF
- | TRBJ2-4 | TRBV5-6 | - | TGTGCCAGCAGCTTGGTAGCGGCGAAAAACATTCAGTACTTC | CASSLVAAKNIQYF
- | TRBJ1-2 | TRBV6-5 | - | TGTGCCAGCAGTTACTTCCCGGGGTATGGCTACACCTTC | CASSYFPGYGYTF
- | TRBJ2-3 | TRBV9 | TRBD2 | TGTGCCAGCAGCTCGACCGGGACTAGCGGGGGCCAACGAATCTCCAGCACAGATACGCAGTATTTT | CASSSTGTSGGQRISSTDTQYF
- | TRBJ2-1 | TRBV5-4 | - | TGTGCCAGCAGCTTGGTCCTAGCGATTGGCAATGAGCAGTTCTTC | CASSLVLAIGNEQFF
once | TRBJ2-7 | TRBV6-6 | TRBD1 | TGTGCCAGCACACCAGGACGACAGGGGCTAAGCGAGCAGTACTTC | CASTPGRQGLSEQYF
- | TRBJ1-4 | TRBV6-6 | TRBD1 | TGTGCCAGCAGTTACTGGACAGGGGACCATAATGAAAAACTGTTTTTT | CASSYWTGDHNEKLFF
- | TRBJ2-7 | TRBV2 | - | TGTGCCAGCAGTGCAGTGAGACACCTCTCCTACGAGCAGTACTTC | CASSAVRHLSYEQYF
- | TRBJ2-1 | TRBV4-1 | TRBD2 | TGCGCCAGCAGCCAAACTAGCGTAAACCAACCCCCCTATGAGCAGTTCTTC | CASSQTSVNQPPYEQFF
- | TRBJ1-2 | TRBV25-1 | - | TGTGCCAGCAGTGAAGAAAATGGGCTTGGGTACTATGGCTACACCTTC | CASSEENGLGYYGYTF
- | TRBJ1-2 | TRBV4-1 | TRBD1 | TGCGCCAGCAGCCAAGTAAAGGGCGGGACAGCGGTAACCTATGGCTACACCTTC | CASSQVKGGTAVTYGYTF
- | TRBJ1-2 | TRBV5-1 | - | TGCGCCAGCAGAGGGGATGGCTACACCTTC | CASRGDGYTF
- | TRBJ2-2 | TRBV29-1 | - | TGCAGCGTTGTCTCGGGAACCGGGGAGCTGTTTTTT | CSVVSGTGELFF
once | TRBJ2-3 | TRBV4-1 | - | TGCGCCAGTGCCCAGGGGCGGGGGAGCACAGATACGCAGTATTTT | CASAQGRGSTDTQYF
- | TRBJ1-1 | TRBV29-1 | - | TGCAGCGTGACACCAGTCACTGAAGCTTTCTTT | CSVTPVTEAFF
- | TRBJ2-1 | TRBV7-2 | TRBD2 | TGTGCCAGCAGCTTATCAGCGGGGGGTAACAATGAGCAGTTCTTC | CASSLSAGGNNEQFF
once | TRBJ2-1 | TRBV19 | - | TGTGCCAGTAGTACTTACTACCCGGAGTTTGGGGAGCAGTTCTTC | CASSTYYPEFGEQFF
- | TRBJ1-2 | TRBV6-5 | TRBD1 | TGTGCCAGCAGTTGGGGACAGGGCTATGGCTACACCTTC | CASSWGQGYGYTF
- | TRBJ2-1 | TRBV18 | - | TGTGCCAGCTCCCCCCTTTCGGGGGTTAACAATGAGCAGTTCTTC | CASSPLSGVNNEQFF
- | TRBJ1-3 | TRBV6-1 | - | TGTGCCAGCAGTGAAGTCCAGCGGCCCTCTGGAAACACCATATATTTT | CASSEVQRPSGNTIYF
- | TRBJ1-2 | TRBV10-3 | - | TGTGCCATCAGTGACCCAGGGTCTGTTGGCTACACCTTC | CAISDPGSVGYTF
- | TRBJ1-2 | TRBV29-1 | - | TGCAGCGTTGTTCGGACAGCTGATAACTATGGCTACACCTTC | CSVVRTADNYGYTF
- | TRBJ2-1 | TRBV2 | TRBD2 | TGTGCCAGCAGTGAGTGGGCGGGGGGATACAATGAGCAGTTCTTC | CASSEWAGGYNEQFF
- | TRBJ2-1 | TRBV14 | TRBD2 | TGTGCCAGCAGTCAAGTGTTATCCGGACTAGCTATAGATGAGCAGTTCTTC | CASSQVLSGLAIDEQFF
- | TRBJ1-1 | TRBV29-1 | - | TGCAGCGTAGAGAGACAGGTCCCGAACACTGAAGCTTTCTTT | CSVERQVPNTEAFF
- | TRBJ2-7 | TRBV7-9 | TRBD1 | TGTGCCAGCAGTCCCAGGGGGCCAACCTACGAGCAGTACTTC | CASSPRGPTYEQYF
- | TRBJ2-3 | TRBV29-1 | TRBD2 | TGCAGCGTTGAAGCGGTTTTGAGCGGGGAGCTCACAGATACGCAGTATTTT | CSVEAVLSGELTDTQYF
once | TRBJ1-2 | TRBV28 | - | TGTGCCAGCAGTTGGGGGCAGAACTATGGCTACACCTTC | CASSWGQNYGYTF
- | TRBJ1-4 | TRBV7-9 | - | TGTTCCAGCAGCTTAACAGGGGAAAAACTGTTTTTT | CSSSLTGEKLFF
- | TRBJ1-1 | TRBV7-8 | TRBD1 | TGTGCCAGCAGCACTCGCGGACAGGGACTCTATATGGCTTTCTTT | CASSTRGQGLYMAFF
- | TRBJ1-2 | TRBV6-6 | - | TGTGCCAGCAGTTACTCGAATACGGGCTATGGCTACACCTTC | CASSYSNTGYGYTF
- | TRBJ2-5 | TRBV14 | - | TGTGCCAGCAGCCAAGAATTAGTGGAGACCCAGTACTTC | CASSQELVETQYF
- | TRBJ2-5 | TRBV16 | - | TGTGCCAGCAGCCAAGAGGGAGGTGCGACCCAGTACTTC | CASSQEGGATQYF
- | TRBJ2-7 | TRBV6-1 | TRBD2 | TGTGCCAGCAGTGCGGGGGGGAGGAGCTACGAGCAGTACTTC | CASSAGGRSYEQYF
- | TRBJ2-3 | TRBV6-6 | - | TGTGCCAGCAGTTACGGCGGCCCCACAGATACGCAGTATTTT | CASSYGGPTDTQYF
- | TRBJ2-3 | TRBV29-1 | - | TGCAGCGTTGAAGATCGAGAGTCCAGGGGGGACTCCGGGATGGCAGATACGCAGTATTTT | CSVEDRESRGDSGMADTQYF
- | TRBJ2-7 | TRBV6-5 | TRBD1 | TGTGCCAGCAGGTGGGACAGGAGTTACGAGCAGTACTTC | CASRWDRSYEQYF
once | TRBJ2-1 | TRBV7-8 | TRBD2 | TGTGCCAGCAGCCCCGGCAAACTAGCGGGGGGTTATGAGCAGTTCTTC | CASSPGKLAGGYEQFF
- | TRBJ2-3 | TRBV7-8 | - | TGTGCCAGCAGCTTTGGGGCAGGGATCACAGATACGCAGTATTTT | CASSFGAGITDTQYF